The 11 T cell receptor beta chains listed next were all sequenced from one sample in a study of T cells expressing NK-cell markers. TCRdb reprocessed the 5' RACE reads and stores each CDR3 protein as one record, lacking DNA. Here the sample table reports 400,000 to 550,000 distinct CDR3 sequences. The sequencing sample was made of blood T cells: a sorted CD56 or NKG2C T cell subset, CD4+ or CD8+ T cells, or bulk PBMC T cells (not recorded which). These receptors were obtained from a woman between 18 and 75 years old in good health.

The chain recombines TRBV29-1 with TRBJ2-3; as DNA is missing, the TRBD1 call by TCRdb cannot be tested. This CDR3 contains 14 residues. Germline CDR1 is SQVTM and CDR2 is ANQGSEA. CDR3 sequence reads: CSVLGTADTDTQYF.

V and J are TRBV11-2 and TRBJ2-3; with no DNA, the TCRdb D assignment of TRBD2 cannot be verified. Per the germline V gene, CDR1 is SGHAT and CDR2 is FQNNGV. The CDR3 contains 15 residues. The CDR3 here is CASSNGGARTDTQYF.

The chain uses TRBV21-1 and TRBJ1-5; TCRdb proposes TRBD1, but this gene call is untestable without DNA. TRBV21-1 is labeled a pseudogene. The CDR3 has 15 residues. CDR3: CASSDRGAQDQPQHF.

CDR3 residues: CASSPVVGGPNEKLFF. The chain links TRBV18 to TRBJ1-4. Germline assignment: CDR1 KGHSH and CDR2 LQKENI. The CDR3 extends over 16 amino acids.

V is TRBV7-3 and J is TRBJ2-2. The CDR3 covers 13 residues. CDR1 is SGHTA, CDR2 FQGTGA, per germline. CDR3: CASSPDTIGELFF. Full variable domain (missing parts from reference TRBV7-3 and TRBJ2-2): GAGVSQTPSNKVTEKGKYVELRCDPISGHTALYWYRQSLGQGPEFLIYFQGTGAADDSGLPNDRFFAVRPEGSVSTLKIQRTERGDSAVYLCASSPDTIGELFFGEGSRLTVL.

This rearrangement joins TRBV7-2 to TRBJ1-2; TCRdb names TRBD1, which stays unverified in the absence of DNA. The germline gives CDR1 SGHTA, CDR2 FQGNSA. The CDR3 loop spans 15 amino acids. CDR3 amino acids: CASSPRTGRDYGYTF.

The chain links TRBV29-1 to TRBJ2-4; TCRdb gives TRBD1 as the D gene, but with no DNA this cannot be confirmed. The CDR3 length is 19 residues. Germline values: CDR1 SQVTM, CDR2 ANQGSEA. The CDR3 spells CSVEILPRGITIAKNIQYF. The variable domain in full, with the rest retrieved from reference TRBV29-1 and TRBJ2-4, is SAVISQKPSRDICQRGTSLTIQCQVDSQVTMMFWYRQQPGQSLTLIATANQGSEATYESGFVIDKFPISRPNLTFSTLTVSNMSPEDSSIYLCSVEILPRGITIAKNIQYFGAGTRLSVL.

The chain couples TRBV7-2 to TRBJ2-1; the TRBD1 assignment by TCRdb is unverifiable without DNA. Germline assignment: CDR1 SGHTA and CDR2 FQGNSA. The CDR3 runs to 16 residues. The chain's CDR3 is CASSLIQGTAFNEQFF.

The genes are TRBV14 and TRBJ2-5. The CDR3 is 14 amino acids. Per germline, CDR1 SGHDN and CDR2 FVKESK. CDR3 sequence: CASSQRLAVETQYF. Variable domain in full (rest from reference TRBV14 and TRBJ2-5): EAGVTQFPSHSVIEKGQTVTLRCDPISGHDNLYWYRRVMGKEIKFLLHFVKESKQDESGMPNNRFLAERTGGTYSTLKVQPAELEDSGVYFCASSQRLAVETQYFGPGTRLLVL.

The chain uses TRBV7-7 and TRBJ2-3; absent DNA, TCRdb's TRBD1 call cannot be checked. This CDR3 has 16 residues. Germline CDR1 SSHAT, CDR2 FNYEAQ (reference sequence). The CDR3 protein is CASSFGTGQGADTQYF.

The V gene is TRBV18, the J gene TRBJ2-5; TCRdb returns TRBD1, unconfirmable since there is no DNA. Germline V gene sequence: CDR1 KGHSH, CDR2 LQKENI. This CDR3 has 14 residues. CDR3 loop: CASSSDRGLETQYF.